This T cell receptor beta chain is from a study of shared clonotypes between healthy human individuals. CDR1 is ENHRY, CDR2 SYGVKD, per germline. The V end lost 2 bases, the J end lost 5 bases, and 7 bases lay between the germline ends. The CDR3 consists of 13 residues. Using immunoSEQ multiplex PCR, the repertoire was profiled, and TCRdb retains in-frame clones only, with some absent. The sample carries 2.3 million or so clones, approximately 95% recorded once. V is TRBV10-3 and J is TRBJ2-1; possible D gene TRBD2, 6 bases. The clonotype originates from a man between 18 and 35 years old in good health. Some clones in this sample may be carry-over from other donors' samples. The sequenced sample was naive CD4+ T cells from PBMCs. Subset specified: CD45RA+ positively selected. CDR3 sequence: CAISEAGNNEQFF. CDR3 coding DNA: TGTGCCATCAGTGAGGCGGGGAACAATGAGCAGTTCTTC.